This TCR beta chain was profiled in a study of cytomegalovirus exposure and HLA in healthy donors. Study as a whole: Early released data had around 88 million unique TCRs, all coming from HLA-typed donors.

The CDR3 loop spans 13 amino acids. V lost 6 bases and J lost 7, with 15 bases in between. Germline V lookup: CDR1 SEHNR, CDR2 FQNEAQ (reference sequence). The PCR used 60 Vbeta and 13 Jbeta primers. Sequencing used immunoSEQ multiplex PCR; TCRdb keeps in-frame clones, though not all of them. Here the sample spans under 200,000 clones, around 75% being singletons. This chain joins TRBV7-9 and TRBJ1-2; TRBD1 might be the D (6 bases). This clonotype originated in a human donor in good health. The sample was PBMCs. CDR3 in DNA: TGTGCCAGCAGTTCAACAGGGACGAGTGGCTACACCTTC. It codes for CASSSTGTSGYTF.